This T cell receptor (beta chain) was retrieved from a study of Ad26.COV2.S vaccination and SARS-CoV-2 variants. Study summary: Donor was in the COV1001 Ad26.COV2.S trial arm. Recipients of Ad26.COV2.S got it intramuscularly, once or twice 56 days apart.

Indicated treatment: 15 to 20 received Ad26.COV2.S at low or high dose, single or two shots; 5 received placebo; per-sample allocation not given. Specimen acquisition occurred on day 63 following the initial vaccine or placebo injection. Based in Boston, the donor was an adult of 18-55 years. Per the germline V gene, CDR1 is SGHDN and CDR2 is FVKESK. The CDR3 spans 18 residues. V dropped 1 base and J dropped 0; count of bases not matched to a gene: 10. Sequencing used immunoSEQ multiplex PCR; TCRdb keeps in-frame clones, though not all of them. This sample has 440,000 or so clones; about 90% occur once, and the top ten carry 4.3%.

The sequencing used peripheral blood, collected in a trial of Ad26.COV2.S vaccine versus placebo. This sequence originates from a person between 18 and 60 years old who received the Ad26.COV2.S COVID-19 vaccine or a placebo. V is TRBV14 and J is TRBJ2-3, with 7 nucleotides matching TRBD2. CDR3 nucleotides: TGTGCCAGCAGCCAAGTGGGGACGGGAGGCTTTAGCACAGATACGCAGTATTTT. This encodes CASSQVGTGGFSTDTQYF.